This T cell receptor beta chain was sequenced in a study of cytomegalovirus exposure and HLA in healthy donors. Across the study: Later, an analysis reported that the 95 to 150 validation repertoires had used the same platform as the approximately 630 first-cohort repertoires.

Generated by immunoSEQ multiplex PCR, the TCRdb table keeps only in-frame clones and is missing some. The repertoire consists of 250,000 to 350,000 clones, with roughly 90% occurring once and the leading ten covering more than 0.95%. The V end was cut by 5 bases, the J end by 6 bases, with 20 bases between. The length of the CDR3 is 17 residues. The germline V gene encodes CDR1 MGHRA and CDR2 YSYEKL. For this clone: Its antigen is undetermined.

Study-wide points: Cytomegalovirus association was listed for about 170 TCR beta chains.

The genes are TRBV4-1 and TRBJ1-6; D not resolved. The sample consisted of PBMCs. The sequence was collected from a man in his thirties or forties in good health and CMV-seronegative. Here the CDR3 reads CASSERVRVGFNSPLHF. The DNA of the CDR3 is TGCGCCAGCAGCGAGAGGGTACGCGTTGGCTTTAATTCACCCCTCCACTTT.